The 30 T cell receptor beta chains listed next were all sequenced from one sample in a study of tumor-infiltrating lymphocytes in primary liver carcinoma. Unsorted whole blood supplied the blood RNA, and germline DNA was isolated too. Priming with a constant-region primer yielded TCR beta cDNA from about 500 ng total RNA. ARM-PCR, slightly modified, supplied the TCR beta libraries through three nested multiplex PCR rounds. Running 9 to 11 cycles apiece, the first two PCR rounds relied on TRBV1-TRBV30 forward primers together with a C-beta reverse primer. Each CDR3 protein gets one entry after TCRdb re-called the multiplex PCR reads with MiXCR. The sample has about 330,000 distinct CDR3 sequences, around three fifths seen once; the top ten hold under 8.5%. Sequenced: peripheral blood. These receptors all stem from a middle-aged man with primary liver carcinoma and hepatitis B virus infection.

The chain recombines TRBV11-2 with TRBJ2-1; 12 bases fit TRBD2. Germline CDR1 SGHAT, CDR2 FQNNGV. The junction had 15 bases not matched to a gene; V was cut back by 9 bases and J by 6 bases. This CDR3 region has 17 residues. The CDR3 DNA reads as TGTGCCAGAAGGCGTCCCGAGACTAGCGGGAGCCCCAATGAGCAGTTCTTC. Translated, it gives CARRRPETSGSPNEQFF.

In this sample, this clonotype turned up many times. The V and J genes are TRBV4-2 and TRBJ2-1; tentative D call: TRBD2 (6 bases). The CDR3 is made up of 13 amino acids. Trimming took off 5 bases at V and 7 bases at J, with 12 bases between the two ends. In germline, CDR1 is LGHNA, CDR2 YNFKEQ. CDR3 region: CASSARGGNEQFF. As DNA, the CDR3 is TGTGCCAGCAGCGCGAGAGGAGGGAATGAGCAGTTCTTC.

CDR3 loop: CANGTRTVAEAFF. The CDR3 DNA follows: TGTGCCAACGGTACGAGGACGGTGGCAGAAGCTTTCTTT. The chain couples TRBV6-6 to TRBJ1-1; D gene unclear. V lost 10 bases and J 8 bases, leaving 20 bases between the germline ends. Per germline, CDR1 MNHNY and CDR2 SVGAGI (reference sequence). The CDR3 contains 13 residues.

The chain joins TRBV14 to TRBJ2-1; TRBD2 might be the D (6 bases). In germline, CDR1 is SGHDN, CDR2 FVKESK. The ends were cut back, 3 bases at V and 2 bases at J, with 11 bases in the middle. The CDR3 covers 15 residues. The CDR3 nucleotides are TGTGCCAGCAGCCAGCTAGCGTTCACCTACAATGAGCAGTTCTTC. Its translation: CASSQLAFTYNEQFF.

This clonotype was detected only a few times. The chain uses TRBV4-1 and TRBJ2-7; tentative D call: TRBD1 (8 bases). With 1 base removed from V and 5 bases from J, the gap between germline ends came to 15 bases. Germline values: CDR1 MGHRA, CDR2 YSYEKL. The CDR3 is 15 amino acids. The CDR3 nucleotides read TGCGCCAGCAGCCAAGGATACAGGGGGGGCGACGAGCAGTACTTC. Amino acid sequence: CASSQGYRGGDEQYF.

This clonotype was counted only a few times. This chain connects TRBV4-3 to TRBJ1-5, with a weak D call TRBD1 (5 bases). V shed 3 bases and J shed 7 bases, with 10 bases lying between them. CDR1 and CDR2 from the germline V gene are LGHNA and YSLEER. This CDR3 is 13 amino acids long. Written as DNA, the CDR3 is TGCGCCAGCAGCCAGTCCAGGGAGCAGCCCCAGCATTTT. It encodes CASSQSREQPQHF.

This rearrangement joins TRBV12-3 or TRBV12-4 to TRBJ2-7, with TRBD1 identical over 9 bases. V lost 9 bases and J lost 3; bases outside the gene matches: 6. The CDR3 spans 13 residues. CDR3 protein: CARTLTGGYEQYF. The CDR3 bases are TGTGCCAGAACATTGACAGGGGGCTACGAGCAGTACTTC.

As regards this clonotype: At one boundary the junction diverges from the germline segment, which might be a read error. This chain connects TRBV5-5 to TRBJ2-3; weak D call: TRBD2 (7 bases). The CDR3 extends over 16 amino acids. CDR1 is SGHKS, CDR2 YYEKEE, per germline (reference sequence). The CDR3 loop is CANSPGASGQTGTQYF. CDR3 DNA sequence: TGTGCCAACAGCCCAGGGGCTAGCGGACAAACGGGTACGCAGTATTTT.

A remark on this clonotype: Given the absence of the conserved phenylalanine or tryptophan at the CDR3 end, a read error is likely. The CDR3 nucleotides read TGTGCTAGCGGCCAAGGGACAGGGAGAACCTACGAGCAGTACCTC. Translating it yields CASGQGTGRTYEQYL. The chain uses TRBV11-2 and TRBJ2-7; 9 bases map to TRBD1. The CDR3 covers 15 residues. Germline lookup yields CDR1 SGHAT and CDR2 FQNNGV.

This clonotype was counted only a few times. The J gene is TRBJ2-3, the V gene TRBV28, with D hard to call. Germline CDR1 is MDHEN and CDR2 is SYDVKM. The CDR3 extends over 12 amino acids. V lost 2 bases to trimming and J lost 7 bases, with 7 bases between them. This CDR3 is CASSLRRYTQYF. DNA of the CDR3: TGTGCCAGCAGTTTAAGACGGTATACGCAGTATTTT.

The chain uses TRBV6-2 or TRBV6-3 and TRBJ2-5; D uncertain. V was shortened by 4 bases and J by 7 bases, with 19 bases between the two germline ends. CDR1 is MNHEY and CDR2 is SVGEGT in the germline V gene. The CDR3 consists of 15 residues. The CDR3 DNA is TGTGCCAGCAGTTTACTCAAAGGGTGGGAAATGACCCAGTACTTC. It translates to CASSLLKGWEMTQYF.

In regard to this clonotype: This sequence may be a read error, since a much larger clone differs from it by one base. CDR3 in DNA: TGTGCCAGCAGGGCAGACGTCTCCTACAAGCAGTACTTC. As protein: CASRADVSYKQYF. The V gene is TRBV6-5, the J gene TRBJ2-7; no reliable D call. Germline V lookup: CDR1 MNHEY, CDR2 SVGAGI. The CDR3 length is 13 residues.

Notes on this clonotype: One junction end does not reproduce the germline sequence, and a read error may be involved. V is TRBV2 and J is TRBJ2-2; 11 nucleotides line up with TRBD1. Germline-derived CDR1 and CDR2 are SNHLY and FYNNEI. The CDR3 has 16 amino acids. The CDR3 loop is CASTLDRGRMSGELFF. The CDR3 DNA reads TGTGCCAGCACCTTGGACAGGGGGCGAATGTCTGGGGAGCTGTTTTTC.

Worth noting for this clonotype: One end of the junction does not line up with germline, which may come from a read error. This chain uses TRBV19 with TRBJ1-3, with 7 bases that match TRBD1. This CDR3 comprises 14 residues. CDR1 is LNHDA, CDR2 SQIVND, per germline (reference sequence). The CDR3 nucleotides are TGTGACAGTCGGGACAGCTACCTTGGAAACACCATATATTTT. Protein: CDSRDSYLGNTIYF. The full variable domain, completed using reference TRBV19 and TRBJ1-3, is DGGITQSPKYLFRKEGQNVTLSCEQNLNHDAMYWYRQDPGQGLRLIYYSQIVNDFQKGDIAEGYSVSREKKESFPLTVTSAQKNPTAFYLCDSRDSYLGNTIYFGEGSWLTVV.

This chain joins TRBV11-3 and TRBJ2-3; TRBD1 aligns across 7 bases. Germline trimming cut 8 bases from V and 4 bases from J; bases unmatched to any gene: 12. In germline, CDR1 is SGHNT, CDR2 YENEEA. There are 15 residues in the CDR3. Written as DNA, the CDR3 is TGTGCCAGCCCGATAGGGGGCAAAGATGCAGATACGCAGTATTTT. This codes for CASPIGGKDADTQYF.

The CDR3 reads CASSLSSGTTLDGELFF. CDR3 nucleotides: TGCGCCAGCAGCTTGTCGTCCGGGACTACCCTCGACGGGGAGCTGTTTTTT. V usage is TRBV5-1 and J usage is TRBJ2-2; TRBD2 matches 7 bases. V lost 1 base and J lost 7; bases outside the gene matches: 13. CDR3 size: 17 residues. Germline V gene data show CDR1 as SGHRS and CDR2 as YFSETQ. Filled out from reference TRBV5-1 and TRBJ2-2, the complete variable domain reads KAGVTQTPRYLIKTRGQQVTLSCSPISGHRSVSWYQQTPGQGLQFLFEYFSETQRNKGNFPGRFSGRQFSNSRSEMNVSTLELGDSALYLCASSLSSGTTLDGELFFGEGSRLTVL.

Regarding this clonotype: A much larger clone differs by one base, so this may be a read error. This is likely a read error, given that the CDR3 carries no conserved phenylalanine or tryptophan at its end. The DNA is left out, because the CDR3 cannot be placed on it with certainty; the CDR3 is given as TCRdb lists it. The rearrangement joins TRBV6-2 or TRBV6-3 to TRBJ2-1; TRBD1 was called by the table and not checked on the DNA. With termini counted, the CDR3 has 14 amino acids. Germline loops: CDR1 MNHEY, CDR2 SVGEGT. CDR3 amino acids: CASSYGGRGRVEFI.

This clonotype has a handful of counts. The rearrangement links TRBV6-5 to TRBJ2-5; maybe TRBD2 (5 bases). The V gene's germline CDR1 is MNHEY and CDR2 SVGAGI. Trimming took off 3 bases at V and 4 bases at J, with 18 bases between the two ends. The CDR3 length is 16 residues. CDR3 region: CASSYEGPLGRETQYF. DNA of the CDR3: TGTGCCAGCAGTTATGAGGGTCCCCTGGGGAGAGAGACCCAGTACTTC.

This clonotype was seen only a few times. This sequence joins TRBV6-2 or TRBV6-3 and TRBJ2-7; D is perhaps TRBD1 or TRBD2 (5 bases each). Deletions cut 2 bases from V and 4 bases from J, with 24 bases between. CDR3 size: 18 residues. Germline CDR1 MNHEY, CDR2 SVGEGT. CDR3 protein: CASSYPLLGESARYEQYF. Written as DNA, the CDR3 is TGTGCCAGCAGTTACCCCCTTTTGGGGGAGTCAGCCAGGTACGAGCAGTACTTC.

This chain connects TRBV21-1 to TRBJ2-7; the D call of TRBD2 is as the table states it, not checked on the DNA. TRBV21-1 is labeled a pseudogene. This CDR3 contains 16 residues. CDR3 amino acids: CASSKWGLAGGPKQYF. The CDR3, as DNA: TGTGCCAGCAGCAAATGGGGACTAGCGGGAGGGCCTAAGCAGTACTTC.

V is TRBV6-5 and J is TRBJ2-7; 13 nucleotides line up with TRBD2. Germline CDR1 is MNHEY and CDR2 is SVGAGI. This CDR3 is built from 12 residues. The CDR3 nucleotides are TGTGTCAGTGGGACTAGCGGGGATGAGCAGTACTTC. Its protein is CVSGTSGDEQYF.

This chain connects TRBV25-1 to TRBJ1-4; 8 nucleotides agree with TRBD1. The junction had 5 bases not matched to a gene; V was cut back by 6 bases and J by 2 bases. Germline CDR1 MGHDK, CDR2 SYGVNS. The CDR3 contains 15 residues. The CDR3 DNA reads as TGTGCCAGCAGAGGACAGGGTCTGACTAATGAAAAACTGTTTTTT. It specifies CASRGQGLTNEKLFF. Full variable domain (outside the CDR3, taken from reference TRBV25-1 and TRBJ1-4): EADIYQTPRYLVIGTGKKITLECSQTMGHDKMYWYQQDPGMELHLIHYSYGVNSTEKGDLSSESTVSRIRTEHFPLTLESARPSHTSQYLCASRGQGLTNEKLFFGSGTQLSVL.

Notes on this clonotype: This may be a read error, as it is one base from a much larger clone. The gene calls are TRBV6-1 and TRBJ1-4; D gene uncertain. The germline CDR1 and CDR2 sequences are MNHNS and SASEGT. This CDR3 is 11 amino acids long. CDR3 in amino acids: CAGSEGEKLFF. The DNA of the CDR3 is TGTGCCGGCAGTGAAGGTGAAAAACTGTTTTTT.

On this clonotype: This may come from a read error, since a much larger clone is one base off. The genes are TRBV6-6 and TRBJ2-2; D remains ambiguous. Germline CDR1 is MNHNY and CDR2 is SVGAGI (reference sequence). The CDR3 extends over 16 amino acids. The CDR3 spells CVSSYPRPANTGELFF. DNA of the CDR3: TGTGTCAGCAGTTACCCGAGGCCTGCGAACACCGGGGAGCTGTTTTTT.

This clonotype has a handful of counts. A much larger clone sits a single nucleotide away, making a read error possible. The rearrangement links TRBV29-1 to TRBJ2-7, with D possibly TRBD2 on 5 matching bases. Germline V gene lookup returns CDR1 SQVTM and CDR2 ANQGSEA. V was pared by 4 bases and J by 3 bases, with 7 bases between. The CDR3 is 11 residues long. In DNA form, the CDR3 reads TGCAGCGTTGGGACTTACTACGAGCAGTACTTC. Translating gives CSVGTYYEQYF.

In regard to this clonotype: Compared with germline, one end of the junction differs, possibly owing to a read error. The chain couples TRBV11-2 to TRBJ2-7; D is tentatively TRBD1 or TRBD2 (5 bases each). Per germline, CDR1 SGHAT and CDR2 FQNNGV. The CDR3 loop spans 17 amino acids. CDR3 sequence reads: CASNLVKPGPLGYEQCF. CDR3 nucleotide sequence: TGTGCCAGCAACTTAGTCAAACCGGGACCCCTGGGGTACGAGCAGTGCTTC. Supplemented by reference TRBV11-2 and TRBJ2-7, the full variable domain reads EAGVAQSPRYKIIEKRQSVAFWCNPISGHATLYWYQQILGQGPKLLIQFQNNGVVDDSQLPKDRFSAERLKGVDSTLKIQPAKLEDSAVYLCASNLVKPGPLGYEQCFGPGTRLTVT.

On this clonotype itself: This sequence may be a read error, since a much larger clone differs from it by one base. The CDR3 here is CASSYSRQGAWGYTF. The CDR3 region has the DNA TGTGCCAGCAGTTACTCTAGACAGGGGGCCTGGGGCTACACCTTC. The V call is TRBV6-5, the J call TRBJ1-2; 10 bases map to TRBD1. The J segment lost 8 bases and the V segment lost 0 bases, leaving 6 bases of the junction unmatched. There are 15 residues in the CDR3. CDR1 and CDR2 from the germline V gene are MNHEY and SVGAGI.

Remarks on this clonotype: This may stem from a read error, because a much larger clone lies one nucleotide away. The rearrangement uses TRBV12-3 or TRBV12-4 and TRBJ2-1, with TRBD1 matching over 7 bases. V lost 5 bases to trimming and J lost 3 bases; unmatched junction nucleotides: 7. This CDR3 comprises 15 residues. For the CDR3, the DNA is TGTGCCAGCAGTCATACCGGGACAGTCTACAATGAGCAGTTCTTC. Translation: CASSHTGTVYNEQFF.

Notes on this clonotype: It may be a read error: a sequence one base away is much more abundant. The V call is TRBV28, the J call TRBJ2-1; D remains unclear. Germline lookup yields CDR1 MDHEN and CDR2 SYDVKM. The CDR3 length is 13 residues. V lost 2 bases, J lost 10 bases, and 12 bases lay in between. CDR3 protein: CASSLGISGEQFF. The CDR3, as DNA: TGTGCCAGCAGTTTAGGGATTAGTGGGGAGCAGTTCTTC.

This clonotype occurred many times. The V call is TRBV4-1, the J call TRBJ2-1, with 7 bases lining up with TRBD1. Germline V gene lookup returns CDR1 MGHRA and CDR2 YSYEKL. This CDR3 region has 17 residues. V lost 0 bases to trimming and J lost 12 bases; unmatched junction nucleotides: 17. The CDR3 DNA sequence: TGCGCCAGCAGCCAAGAGACACAGGGGCAAAGGGAACGTCGGCAGTTCTTC. Its protein is CASSQETQGQRERRQFF.